This T cell receptor (beta chain) originates from a study of beta chain features in type 1 diabetes (dated by TCRdb to about 2018). Study-level background: Mean age, gender distribution, total cell number and subset yield were not different between patients and healthy donors. A total of about 100,000,000 sorted cells were examined across all samples, and RNA yield correlated strongly with the number of cells per subset. In the study, recently diagnosed type 1 diabetes patients and matched healthy donors were compared on the TCRB repertoires of their sorted circulating CD4+ T cell subsets. Naive and central memory subsets were obtained from all 30 or so donors, but regulatory and stem cell-like memory subsets were isolated from only 8 patients and roughly 8 healthy donors. The study at large found these results: Because cDNA was sequenced instead of genomic DNA, highly expressing activated cells could be over-represented, though the groups showed no difference in activation or CD3 levels. Type 1 diabetes patients showed a moderate but significant shortening of TCRB CDR3 length in all four CD4+ subsets. HLA sub-analyses involved small numbers of individuals, so any influence of HLA type on TCRB rearrangement remained unresolved. PCR might favor shorter templates, but patient and control samples were amplified and corrected together, so any skew would affect both groups equally. Patients with type 1 diabetes made fewer insertions and deleted more nucleotides at VDJ recombination sites, implying thymic rearrangement abnormalities. Naive, central memory and regulatory TCRB repertoires appeared to be more alike among patients than among healthy donors.

A single peripheral blood draw of about 116 mL on average was collected from each donor into heparinised tubes. A BD FACSAria II was used to sort naive, central memory, regulatory and stem cell-like memory CD4+ T cells with a panel that included CD45RO, CCR7, CD25, CD127, CD95 and CD27. Every sorted population had a purity above 95%. PBMCs were isolated immediately by Lymphoprep density gradient centrifugation and stained directly without culture. So that batch effects would be minimized, each experiment stained and sorted samples in pairs, pairing one healthy donor with one patient. With respect to this clone: No antigen is known for it. No much larger clonotype is one base removed from it; base qualities were not supplied.

In the germline V gene (reference sequence), CDR1 corresponds to SEHNR and CDR2 to FQNEAQ. The CDR3 starts with the cysteine, ends with the phenylalanine, and has 11 residues. Just CDR3 DNA is preserved here, 33 bases in frame from base 1. V is reduced by 2 bases and J by 11 bases, leaving a spacing of 9 bases between them. The entire amount of isolated RNA was reverse transcribed using the High Capacity cDNA Reverse Transcription Kit, so the sequenced TCRB transcripts were expressed ones. Deep immunoSEQ sequencing was performed on naive, central memory and regulatory T cell samples, with an average of around 3.4 million total reads per sample. Sorted cells were lysed in RLT buffer, and RNA was extracted using DNase-treated RNeasy Micro or Mini kits according to cell number. Each cell subset was processed on its own to prevent cross-contamination, while patient and healthy donor samples were processed together. Using the immunoSEQ multiplex PCR, TCRB sequences were amplified from cDNA into 87-bp fragments spanning the CDR3 region. The amplicons were sequenced using the Illumina HiSeq platform. Per the authors' processing: Synthetic template baselines were used to correct PCR bias computationally, reads within Hamming distance 2 were collapsed together, and singletons that could not be merged were discarded. Reads were aligned to IMGT to assign V, D and J genes, CDR3 length, and insertions or deletions at six rearrangement sites. Clonotype counts were normalized to sorted cell number within each subset before computing true diversity and Gini coefficients with the tcR R package. The overlap coefficient, calculated on TCRB nucleotide sequences, was used to measure repertoire sharing. Out-of-frame TCRB sequences from naive cells were analyzed as a proxy for the pre-selection repertoire. The table was pulled from immuneACCESS by TCRdb, which kept in-frame rearrangements only. Such tables lose some clones; where checked, under half of the loss comes from unresolved V genes, and the rest has no known cause. V, J and clone size derive from that table, while D and trimming were established from the DNA sequence. The sample profile shows fewer than 300,000 clones; 11% of them were found once. The ten largest clones take up over 0.015% of the sample.

The V and J genes are TRBV7-9 and TRBJ1-1; no D gene call is confident. The sample consisted of naive CD4+ T cells from blood. The label giving this sample's cell subset or site can be read as: true naive CD4+ T cells. The receptor comes from a man between 25 and 39 years old with type 1 diabetes. The DNA sequence is as follows: TGTGCCAGCAGCTTATACACGGGGGCTTTCTTT. This encodes CASSLYTGAFF.